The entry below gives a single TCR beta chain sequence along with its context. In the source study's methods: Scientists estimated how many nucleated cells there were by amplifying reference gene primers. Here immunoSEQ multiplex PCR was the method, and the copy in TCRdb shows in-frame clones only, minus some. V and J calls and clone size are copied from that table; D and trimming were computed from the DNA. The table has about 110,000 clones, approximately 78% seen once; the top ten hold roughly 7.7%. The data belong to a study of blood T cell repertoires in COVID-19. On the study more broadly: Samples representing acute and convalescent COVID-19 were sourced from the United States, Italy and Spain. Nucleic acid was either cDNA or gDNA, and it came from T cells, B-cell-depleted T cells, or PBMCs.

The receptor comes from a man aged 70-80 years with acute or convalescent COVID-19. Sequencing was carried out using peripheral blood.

The CDR3 DNA sequence: TGCGCCAGCAGCTTGGGCGGGGCGGGAGCCTACGAGCAGTACTTC. Protein product: CASSLGGAGAYEQYF. The chain is built from TRBV5-1 and TRBJ2-7; TRBD2 matches at 7 bases. The CDR3 extends over 15 amino acids. V trimming: 0 bases; J trimming: 2 bases; junction bases outside the gene matches: 5. Germline loops: CDR1 SGHRS, CDR2 YFSETQ.